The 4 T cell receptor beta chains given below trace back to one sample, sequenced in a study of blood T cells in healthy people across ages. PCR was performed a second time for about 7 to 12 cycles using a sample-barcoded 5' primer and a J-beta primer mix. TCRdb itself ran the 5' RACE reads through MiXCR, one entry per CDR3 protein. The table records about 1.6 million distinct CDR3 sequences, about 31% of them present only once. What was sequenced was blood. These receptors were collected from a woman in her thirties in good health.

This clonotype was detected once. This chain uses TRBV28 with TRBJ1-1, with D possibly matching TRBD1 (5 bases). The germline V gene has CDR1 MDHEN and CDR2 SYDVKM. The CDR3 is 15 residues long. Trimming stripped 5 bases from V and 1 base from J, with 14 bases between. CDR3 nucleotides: TGTGCCAGCAGTGGAACCAGGGAGGAGAACACTGAAGCTTTCTTT. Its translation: CASSGTREENTEAFF.

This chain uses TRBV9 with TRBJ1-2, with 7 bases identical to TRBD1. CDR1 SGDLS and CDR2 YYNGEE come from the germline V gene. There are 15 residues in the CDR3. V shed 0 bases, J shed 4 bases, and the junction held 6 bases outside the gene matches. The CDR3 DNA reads TGTGCCAGCAGCGTAGAGAGGGGGCATCTCTATGGCTACACCTTC. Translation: CASSVERGHLYGYTF.

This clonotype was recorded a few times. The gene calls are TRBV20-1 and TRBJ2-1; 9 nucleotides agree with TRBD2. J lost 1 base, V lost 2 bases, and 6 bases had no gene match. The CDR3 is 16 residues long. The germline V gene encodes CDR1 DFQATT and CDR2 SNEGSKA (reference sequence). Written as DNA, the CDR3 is TGCAGTGCTAGAACTCTTAGCGGGGGATCCTACAATGAGCAGTTCTTC. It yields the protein CSARTLSGGSYNEQFF.

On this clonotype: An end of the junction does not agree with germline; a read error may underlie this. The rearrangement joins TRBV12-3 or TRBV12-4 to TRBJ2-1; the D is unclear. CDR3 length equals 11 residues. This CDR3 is CANSFSIKQFF. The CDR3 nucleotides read TGTGCCAACAGTTTTAGCATCAAGCAGTTCTTC.